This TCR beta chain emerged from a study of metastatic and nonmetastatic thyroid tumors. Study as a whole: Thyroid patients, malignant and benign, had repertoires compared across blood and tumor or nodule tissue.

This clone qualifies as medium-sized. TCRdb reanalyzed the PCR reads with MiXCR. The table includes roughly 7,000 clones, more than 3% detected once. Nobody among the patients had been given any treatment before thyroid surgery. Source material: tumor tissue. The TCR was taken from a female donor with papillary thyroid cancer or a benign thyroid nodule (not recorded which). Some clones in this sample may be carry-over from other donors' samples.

CDR3: CASSPGQGLNEQFF. CDR3 nucleotide sequence: TGCGCCAGCAGCCCGGGACAGGGACTCAATGAGCAGTTCTTC. This sequence joins TRBV5-1 and TRBJ2-1; 9 bases match TRBD1. Germline CDR1 and CDR2: SGHRS and YFSETQ. V gave up 4 bases and J gave up 6 bases; unmatched junction bases: 5. The CDR3 loop spans 14 amino acids.